Below are 3 T cell receptor beta chains sequenced from a single sample in a study of blood T cells in healthy people across ages. Then a second PCR, running roughly 7 to 11 cycles, was carried out with a sample-barcoded 5' primer and a J-beta primer mix. TCRdb re-called the 5' RACE reads through MiXCR, storing one row per CDR3 protein. The table lists under 950,000 distinct CDR3 sequences, approximately 22% of them singletons. The sequenced sample consisted of blood. These receptors all stem from a man between 70 and 80 years old in good health.

The chain has TRBV12-3 or TRBV12-4 and TRBJ2-3; D may be TRBD2 (6 bases). The ends were cut back, 7 bases at V and 6 bases at J, with 17 bases in the middle. This CDR3 has 14 amino acids. CDR3 residues: CASKGLGGMDTQYF. CDR3 DNA: TGTGCCAGCAAAGGACTGGGGGGTATGGATACGCAGTATTTT.

J is TRBJ2-1 and V is TRBV7-2, with TRBD2 identical over 10 bases. Germline assignment: CDR1 SGHTA and CDR2 FQGNSA. V shed 1 base and J 3 bases; nucleotides not matched to a gene: 3. The CDR3 runs 16 residues. This CDR3 is CASSLELAGFYNEQFF. As DNA, the CDR3 is TGTGCCAGCAGCTTAGAACTAGCGGGGTTCTACAATGAGCAGTTCTTC.

This clonotype was recorded at least ten times. The CDR3: CASSYQGDPRADTQYF. In nucleotides, the CDR3 is TGCGCCAGCAGCTACCAAGGGGACCCCAGGGCAGATACGCAGTATTTT. The V gene is TRBV5-1, the J gene TRBJ2-3; D possibly matches TRBD1 or TRBD2 (5 bases each). With 3 bases removed from V and 4 bases from J, the gap between germline ends came to 18 bases. The CDR3 runs 16 residues. The germline V gene encodes CDR1 SGHRS and CDR2 YFSETQ.